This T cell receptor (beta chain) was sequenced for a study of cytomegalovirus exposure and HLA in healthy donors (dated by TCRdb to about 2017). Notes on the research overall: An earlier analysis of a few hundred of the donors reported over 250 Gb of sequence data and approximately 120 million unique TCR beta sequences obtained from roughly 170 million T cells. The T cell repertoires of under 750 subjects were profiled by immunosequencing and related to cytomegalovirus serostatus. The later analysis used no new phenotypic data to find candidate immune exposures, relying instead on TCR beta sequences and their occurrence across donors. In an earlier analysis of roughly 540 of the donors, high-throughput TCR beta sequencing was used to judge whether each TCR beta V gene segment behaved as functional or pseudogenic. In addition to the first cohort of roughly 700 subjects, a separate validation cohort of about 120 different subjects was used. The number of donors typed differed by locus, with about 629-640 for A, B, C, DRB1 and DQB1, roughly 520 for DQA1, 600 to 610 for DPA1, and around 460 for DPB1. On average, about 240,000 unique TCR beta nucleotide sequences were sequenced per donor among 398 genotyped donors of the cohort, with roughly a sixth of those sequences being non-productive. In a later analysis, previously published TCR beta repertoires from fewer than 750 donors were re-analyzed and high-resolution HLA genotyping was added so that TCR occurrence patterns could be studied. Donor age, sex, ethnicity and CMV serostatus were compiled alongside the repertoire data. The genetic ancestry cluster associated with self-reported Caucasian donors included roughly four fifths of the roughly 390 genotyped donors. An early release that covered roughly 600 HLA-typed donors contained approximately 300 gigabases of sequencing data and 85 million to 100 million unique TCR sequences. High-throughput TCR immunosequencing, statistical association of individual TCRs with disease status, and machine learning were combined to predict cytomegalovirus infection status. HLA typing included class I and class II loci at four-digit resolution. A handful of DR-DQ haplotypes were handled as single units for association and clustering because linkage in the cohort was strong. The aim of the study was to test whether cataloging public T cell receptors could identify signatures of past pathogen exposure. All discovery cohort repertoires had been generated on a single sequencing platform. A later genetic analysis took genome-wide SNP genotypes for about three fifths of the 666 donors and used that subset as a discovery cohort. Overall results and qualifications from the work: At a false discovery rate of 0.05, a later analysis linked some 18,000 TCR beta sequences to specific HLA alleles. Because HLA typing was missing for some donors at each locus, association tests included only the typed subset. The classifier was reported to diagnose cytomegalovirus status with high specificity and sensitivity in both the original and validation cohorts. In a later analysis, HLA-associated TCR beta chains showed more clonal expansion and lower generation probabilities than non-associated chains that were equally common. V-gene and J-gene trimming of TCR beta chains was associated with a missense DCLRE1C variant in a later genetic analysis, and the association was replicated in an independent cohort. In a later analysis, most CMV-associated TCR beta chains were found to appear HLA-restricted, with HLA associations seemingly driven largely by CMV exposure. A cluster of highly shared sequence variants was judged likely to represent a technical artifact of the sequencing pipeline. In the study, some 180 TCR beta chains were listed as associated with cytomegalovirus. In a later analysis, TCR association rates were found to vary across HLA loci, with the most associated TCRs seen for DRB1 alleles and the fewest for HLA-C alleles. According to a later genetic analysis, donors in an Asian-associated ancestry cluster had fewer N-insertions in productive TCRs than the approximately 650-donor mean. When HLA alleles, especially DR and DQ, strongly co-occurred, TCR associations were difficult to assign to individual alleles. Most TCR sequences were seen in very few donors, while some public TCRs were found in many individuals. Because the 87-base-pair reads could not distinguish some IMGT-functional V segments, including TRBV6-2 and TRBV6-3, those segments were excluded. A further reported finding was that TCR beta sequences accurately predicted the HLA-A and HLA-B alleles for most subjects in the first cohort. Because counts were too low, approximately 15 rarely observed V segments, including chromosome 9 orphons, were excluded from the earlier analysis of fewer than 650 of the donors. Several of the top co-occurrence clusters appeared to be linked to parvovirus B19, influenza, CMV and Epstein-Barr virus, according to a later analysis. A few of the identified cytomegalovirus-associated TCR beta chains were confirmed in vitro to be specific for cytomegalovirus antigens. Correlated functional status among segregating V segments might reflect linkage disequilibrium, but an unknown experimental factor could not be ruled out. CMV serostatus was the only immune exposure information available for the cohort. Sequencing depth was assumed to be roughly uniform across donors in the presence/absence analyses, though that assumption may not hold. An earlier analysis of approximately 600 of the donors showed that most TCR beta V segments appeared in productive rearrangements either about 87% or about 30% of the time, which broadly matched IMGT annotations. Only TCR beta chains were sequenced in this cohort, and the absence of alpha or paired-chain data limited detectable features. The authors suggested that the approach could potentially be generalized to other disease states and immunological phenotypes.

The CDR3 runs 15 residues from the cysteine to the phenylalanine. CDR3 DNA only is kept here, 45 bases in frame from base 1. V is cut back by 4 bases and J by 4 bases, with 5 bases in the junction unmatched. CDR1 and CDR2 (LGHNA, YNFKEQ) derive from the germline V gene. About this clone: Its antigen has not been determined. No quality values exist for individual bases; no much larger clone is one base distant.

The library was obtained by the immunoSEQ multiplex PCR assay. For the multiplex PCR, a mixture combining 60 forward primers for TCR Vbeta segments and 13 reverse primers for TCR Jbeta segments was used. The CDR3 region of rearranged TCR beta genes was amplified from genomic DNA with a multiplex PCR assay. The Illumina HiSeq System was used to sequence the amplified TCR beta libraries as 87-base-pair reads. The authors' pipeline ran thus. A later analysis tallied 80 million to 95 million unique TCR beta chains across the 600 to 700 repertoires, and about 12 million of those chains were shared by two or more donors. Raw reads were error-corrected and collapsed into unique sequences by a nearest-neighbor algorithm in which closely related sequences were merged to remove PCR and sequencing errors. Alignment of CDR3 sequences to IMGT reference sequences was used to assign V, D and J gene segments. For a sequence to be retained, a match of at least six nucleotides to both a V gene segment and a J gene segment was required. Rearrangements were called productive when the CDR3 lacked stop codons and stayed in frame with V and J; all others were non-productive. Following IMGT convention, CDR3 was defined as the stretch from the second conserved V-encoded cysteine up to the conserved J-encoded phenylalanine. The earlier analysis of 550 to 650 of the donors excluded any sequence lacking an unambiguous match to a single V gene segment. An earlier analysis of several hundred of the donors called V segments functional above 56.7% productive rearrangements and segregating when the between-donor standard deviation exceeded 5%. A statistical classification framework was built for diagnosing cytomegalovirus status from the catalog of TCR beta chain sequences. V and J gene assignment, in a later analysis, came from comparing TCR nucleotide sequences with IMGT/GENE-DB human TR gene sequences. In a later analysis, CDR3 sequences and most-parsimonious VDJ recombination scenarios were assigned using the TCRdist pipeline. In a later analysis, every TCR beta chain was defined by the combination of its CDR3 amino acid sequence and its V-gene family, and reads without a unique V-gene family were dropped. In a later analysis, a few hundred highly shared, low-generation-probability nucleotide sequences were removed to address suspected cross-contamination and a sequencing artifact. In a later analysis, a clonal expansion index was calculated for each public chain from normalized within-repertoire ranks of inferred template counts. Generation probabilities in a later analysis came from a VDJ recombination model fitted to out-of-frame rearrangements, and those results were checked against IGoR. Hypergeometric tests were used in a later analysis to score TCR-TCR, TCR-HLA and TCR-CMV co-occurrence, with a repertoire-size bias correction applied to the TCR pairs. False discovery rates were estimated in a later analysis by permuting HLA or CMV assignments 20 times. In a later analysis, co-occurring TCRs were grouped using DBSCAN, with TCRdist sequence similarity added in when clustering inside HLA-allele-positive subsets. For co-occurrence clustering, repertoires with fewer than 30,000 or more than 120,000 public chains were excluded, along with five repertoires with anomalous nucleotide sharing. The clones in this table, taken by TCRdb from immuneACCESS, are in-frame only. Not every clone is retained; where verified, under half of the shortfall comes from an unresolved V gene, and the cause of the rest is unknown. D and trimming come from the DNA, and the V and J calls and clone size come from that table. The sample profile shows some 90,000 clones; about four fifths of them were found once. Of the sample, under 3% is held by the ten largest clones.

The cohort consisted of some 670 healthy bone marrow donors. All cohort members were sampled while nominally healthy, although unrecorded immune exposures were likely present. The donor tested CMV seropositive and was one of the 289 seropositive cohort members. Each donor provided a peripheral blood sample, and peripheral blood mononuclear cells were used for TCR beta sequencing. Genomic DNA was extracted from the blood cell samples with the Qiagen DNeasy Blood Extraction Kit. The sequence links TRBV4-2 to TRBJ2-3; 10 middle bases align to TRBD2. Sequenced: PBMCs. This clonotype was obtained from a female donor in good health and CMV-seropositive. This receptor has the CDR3 CASSLEREGPDTQYF. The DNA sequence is TGTGCCAGCAGCCTTGAGCGGGAGGGCCCAGATACGCAGTATTTT.